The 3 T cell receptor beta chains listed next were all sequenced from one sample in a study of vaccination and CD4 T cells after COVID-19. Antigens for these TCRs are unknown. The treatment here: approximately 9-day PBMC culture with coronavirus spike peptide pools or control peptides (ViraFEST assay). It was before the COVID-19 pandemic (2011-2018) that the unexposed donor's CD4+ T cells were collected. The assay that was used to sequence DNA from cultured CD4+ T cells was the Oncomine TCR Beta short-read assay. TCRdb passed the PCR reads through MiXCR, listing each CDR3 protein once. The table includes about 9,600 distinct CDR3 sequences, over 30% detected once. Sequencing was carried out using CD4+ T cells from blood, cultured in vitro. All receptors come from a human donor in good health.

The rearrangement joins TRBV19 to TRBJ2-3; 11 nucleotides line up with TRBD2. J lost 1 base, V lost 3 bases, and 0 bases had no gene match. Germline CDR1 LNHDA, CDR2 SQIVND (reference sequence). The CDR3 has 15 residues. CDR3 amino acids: CASSMTSGGTDTQYF. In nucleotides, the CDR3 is TGTGCCAGTAGTATGACTAGCGGGGGCACAGATACGCAGTATTTT.

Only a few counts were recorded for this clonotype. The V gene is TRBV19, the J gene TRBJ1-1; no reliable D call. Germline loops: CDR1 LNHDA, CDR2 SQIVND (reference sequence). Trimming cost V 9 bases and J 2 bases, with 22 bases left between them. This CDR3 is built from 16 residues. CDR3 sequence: CASNDPIQRRNTEAFF. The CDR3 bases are TGTGCCAGCAACGACCCCATTCAACGGCGTAACACTGAAGCTTTCTTT.

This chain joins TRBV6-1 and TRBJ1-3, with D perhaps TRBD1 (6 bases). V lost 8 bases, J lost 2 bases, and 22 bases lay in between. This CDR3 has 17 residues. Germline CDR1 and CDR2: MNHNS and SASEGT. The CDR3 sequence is CASSLITGSTAGNTIYF. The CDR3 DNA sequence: TGTGCCAGCTCCCTAATAACAGGGTCCACTGCTGGAAACACCATATATTTT.